This is a list of T cell receptor beta chains from one sample in a study of blood T cell repertoires in COVID-19. Sequencing was performed with immunoSEQ multiplex PCR; in TCRdb, only in-frame clones are kept and a portion is missing. This repertoire shows under 200,000 clones, 75% to 90% found once; its top ten account for about 2%. Sequencing was carried out using peripheral blood. Receptors were obtained from a man in his 70s with active or convalescent COVID-19. The conserved cysteine and the conserved F or W are not part of the CDR3 here.

CDR3aa	j_gene	v_gene
ASSSQGFQETQY	TRBJ2-5	TRBV28
ASSVGQGEYGYT	TRBJ1-2	TRBV9
ASSIGGDTQY	TRBJ2-3	TRBV19
ASSFVAGRWPQH	TRBJ1-5	TRBV5-1
AWSVRVSGTSGRRIQETQY	TRBJ2-5	TRBV30
ASSIGGGGIGELF	TRBJ2-2	TRBV19
ASSRPSDYNEQF	TRBJ2-1	TRBV7-2
ASSSGVGETQY	TRBJ2-5	TRBV7-2
ASSGQPNSYEQY	TRBJ2-7	TRBV10-2
ASSPPGNQPQH	TRBJ1-5	TRBV19
ASSEGGDRDTQY	TRBJ2-3	TRBV25-1
AWSVPLPGQGEQPQH	TRBJ1-5	TRBV30
AWTRGPGQGSYT	TRBJ1-2	TRBV30
ASSSYGTAREKLF	TRBJ1-4	TRBV28
ASRYSQGQVNTEAF	TRBJ1-1	TRBV6-2/TRBV6-3
ASSKEGQGPGKLF	TRBJ1-4	TRBV21-1
ASSLTERGYEQY	TRBJ2-7	TRBV6-5
ATSDLSWTDQF	TRBJ2-1	TRBV24-1
ASSQDFMTSGGYEQY	TRBJ2-7	TRBV4-3
ASSSGLDRGGYNEQF	TRBJ2-1	TRBV7-9
ASSLWQGAFEQY	TRBJ2-7	TRBV5-5
ASSPIGQGEDGYT	TRBJ1-2	TRBV7-2
ASSWDFSSYNEQF	TRBJ2-1	TRBV5-1
ASRPETGGAYGYT	TRBJ1-2	TRBV2
SAAGGYEQY	TRBJ2-7	TRBV29-1
ASSRGTSNQPQH	TRBJ1-5	TRBV18
ASSVAGKTEAF	TRBJ1-1	TRBV9
ASSPQGRDSTDTQY	TRBJ2-3	TRBV18